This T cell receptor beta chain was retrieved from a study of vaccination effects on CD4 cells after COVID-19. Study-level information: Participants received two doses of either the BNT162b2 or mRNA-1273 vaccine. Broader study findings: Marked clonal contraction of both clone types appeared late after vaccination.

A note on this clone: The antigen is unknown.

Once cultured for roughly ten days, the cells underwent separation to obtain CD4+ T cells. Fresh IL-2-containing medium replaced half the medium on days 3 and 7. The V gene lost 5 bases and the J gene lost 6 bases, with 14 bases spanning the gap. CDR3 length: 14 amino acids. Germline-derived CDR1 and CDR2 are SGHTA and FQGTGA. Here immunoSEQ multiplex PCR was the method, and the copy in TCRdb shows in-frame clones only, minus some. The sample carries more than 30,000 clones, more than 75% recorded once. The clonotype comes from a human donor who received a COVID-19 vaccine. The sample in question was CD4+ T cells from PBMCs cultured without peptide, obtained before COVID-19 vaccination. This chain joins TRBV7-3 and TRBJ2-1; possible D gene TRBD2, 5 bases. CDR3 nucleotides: TGTGCCAGCAGCCTTGCCGGGGTTTCCAATGAGCAGTTCTTC. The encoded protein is CASSLAGVSNEQFF.